What follows are 9 T cell receptor beta chains derived from one specimen sequenced in a study of HIV-infected patients and healthy controls (dated by TCRdb to the mid-2010s). The library was built by means of 5' RACE. The reads were generated on an Illumina MiSeq. Reverse transcription of 500 ng RNA was performed with SuperScript III using primers directed against the alpha and beta constant regions. Separate alpha and beta chain libraries were generated by chain-specific third strand synthesis with multiplexing indices. TCRdb reprocessed the public reads (quality trimming at Q25 with fastp, clone calling with MiXCR) and kept in-frame beta chains. Each CDR3 protein gets just one entry, which takes the most common genes and DNA from the rows behind it. In this sample the table shows 4,000 or so distinct CDR3 sequences, roughly 8% of which occur a single time. Of the sample, approximately 30% is held by the ten largest clones.

Whole blood was used without cell fractionation, so all unsorted peripheral T cells were reflected in the repertoire. The material was blood, obtained before antiretroviral therapy. The receptor source for this set is an adult with HIV infection.

This clonotype qualifies as medium-sized. The chain employs TRBV6-6 and TRBJ2-1; maybe TRBD1 (6 bases). CDR1 is MNHNY, CDR2 SVGAGI, per germline (reference sequence). Trimming took off 0 bases at V and 7 bases at J, with 16 bases between the two ends. The CDR3 has 16 amino acids. DNA for the CDR3: TGTGCCAGCAGTTACTCGGGGGCTTTGGTAAGGAATGAGCAGTTCTTC. As protein: CASSYSGALVRNEQFF.

This clonotype was seen only a few times. The genes are TRBV5-8 and TRBJ2-7, with D uncertain. CDR1 is SGHTS and CDR2 is YDEGEE in the germline V gene. Trimming stripped 4 bases from V and 0 bases from J, with 5 bases between. CDR3 length: 12 amino acids. The CDR3 reads CASSASSYEQYF. The CDR3 DNA sequence: TGTGCCAGCAGCGCGAGCTCCTACGAGCAGTACTTC.

The CDR3 sequence is CASSLAETANYGYTF. DNA of the CDR3: TGTGCCAGCAGCTTAGCGGAGACCGCTAACTATGGCTACACCTTC. The chain joins TRBV7-9 to TRBJ1-2; D uncertain. Germline values: CDR1 SEHNR, CDR2 FQNEAQ (reference sequence). Trimming removed 0 bases at V and 0 bases at J, with 8 bases between. This CDR3 spans 15 amino acids.

This clonotype was recorded at least ten times. This chain connects TRBV12-3 or TRBV12-4 to TRBJ2-1, with D unresolved. This CDR3 spans 12 amino acids. The V gene lost 5 bases and the J gene lost 9 bases, with 11 bases spanning the gap. The CDR3 nucleotides read TGTGCCAGCAGTCCCTCAACCTTTGAGCAGTTCTTC. Translated: CASSPSTFEQFF.

The chain links TRBV9 to TRBJ2-1; D is perhaps TRBD1 (6 bases). With 0 bases removed from V and 2 bases from J, the gap between germline ends came to 12 bases. Germline loops: CDR1 SGDLS, CDR2 YYNGEE. This CDR3 spans 16 amino acids. The CDR3 DNA is TGTGCCAGCAGCGTAGTAGTTAGGGGGACCTACAATGAGCAGTTCTTC. It yields the protein CASSVVVRGTYNEQFF.

Within the sample, this clonotype is medium-sized. V is TRBV2 and J is TRBJ1-5; D possibly corresponds to TRBD1 (6 bases). CDR1 is SNHLY, CDR2 FYNNEI, per germline. The CDR3 is made up of 13 amino acids. V was clipped by 5 bases and J by 4 bases, with 9 bases between them. CDR3 residues: CASSPQGNQPQHF. CDR3 nucleotides: TGTGCCAGCAGTCCCCAGGGGAATCAGCCCCAGCATTTT.

This clonotype has a count of ten or more. This chain connects TRBV12-3 or TRBV12-4 to TRBJ2-1; 7 bases map to TRBD1. Trimming removed 8 bases from V and 4 bases from J; junction bases left unmatched: 17. The CDR3 has 17 amino acids. The CDR3 nucleotides read TGTGCCAGCGGGAATAATAGGGGGCGTCCTTCATACAATGAGCAGTTCTTC. Residues: CASGNNRGRPSYNEQFF.

The rearrangement links TRBV5-6 to TRBJ1-1; D uncertain. The CDR3 loop spans 14 amino acids. CDR1 SGHDT and CDR2 YYEEEE come from the germline V gene. V was clipped by 4 bases and J by 1 base, with 11 bases between them. CDR3 loop: CASSRVPPNTEAFF. CDR3 DNA: TGTGCCAGCAGCCGGGTCCCACCGAACACTGAAGCTTTCTTT.

By proportion, this clonotype is medium-sized. This rearrangement joins TRBV27 to TRBJ1-1, with D maybe TRBD1 (5 bases). Germline CDR1 MNHEY, CDR2 SMNVEV (reference sequence). V lost 6 bases and J 2 bases, leaving 10 bases between the germline ends. The CDR3 loop spans 13 amino acids. CDR3 region: CASSPGVNTEAFF. CDR3 in DNA: TGTGCCAGCAGCCCGGGGGTTAACACTGAAGCTTTCTTT.